This T cell receptor (beta chain) was sequenced for a study of T cell responses to AZD1222 COVID-19 vaccine. Study context: It was second doses at about 4 or about 12 weeks that were pooled.

Using immunoSEQ multiplex PCR, the repertoire was profiled, and TCRdb retains in-frame clones only, with some absent. The data show some 140,000 clones, around 89% seen once. On this clone itself: Its antigen is unknown.

Trimming pared 2 bases from V and 3 bases from J, leaving 1 base between. The CDR3 consists of 11 residues. The germline V gene encodes CDR1 SGHTS and CDR2 YDEGEE. General observations from the study: There were vaccine-associated CD4 TCRs across spike, dominant at 160-218 and 743-854. Per reports, nearly half of all spike-specific TCRs target regions that are unmutated in variants.

This receptor was obtained from an adult in good health. Sample: peripheral blood, taken on day 0 of AZD1222 vaccination. This chain connects TRBV5-8 to TRBJ2-3; no firm D call. The CDR3 spells CASSFTDTQYF. The DNA for the CDR3 is TGTGCCAGCAGCTTTACAGATACGCAGTATTTT.